Each of the 5 T cell receptor beta chains below was sequenced from the same sample in a study of T cells in Graves' hyperthyroidism and ophthalmopathy. TCR beta CDR3 regions were amplified from RNA. Carried out on the TCR CDR3, a first-round RT-PCR used the HTBI primer set. TCRdb re-called the multiplex PCR reads with MiXCR, one entry per CDR3 protein. The data hold around 350,000 distinct CDR3 sequences, with approximately 17% observed a single time. Sequencing used blood. All receptors derive from a woman under 40 with Graves' hyperthyroidism that later progressed to Graves' ophthalmopathy.

This clonotype was seen a handful of times. This chain links TRBV28 with TRBJ2-4; D not certain. Germline assignment: CDR1 MDHEN and CDR2 SYDVKM. This CDR3 has 15 amino acids. V shed 6 bases and J shed 1 base, with 13 bases lying between them. CDR3 in amino acids: CASSLDTPAKNIQYF. The CDR3 DNA follows: TGTGCCAGCAGCCTCGACACACCGGCCAAAAACATTCAGTACTTC.

This clonotype was counted at least ten times. The gene calls are TRBV5-1 and TRBJ2-3, with a possible D match to TRBD2 (6 bases). V dropped 1 base and J dropped 3 bases, with 9 bases sitting between them. CDR1 and CDR2 from the germline V gene are SGHRS and YFSETQ. This CDR3 comprises 14 residues. The CDR3 nucleotides read TGCGCCAGCAGCTTGAATGCGGGAACAGATACGCAGTATTTT. This gives the protein CASSLNAGTDTQYF. The full variable domain, completed using reference TRBV5-1 and TRBJ2-3, is KAGVTQTPRYLIKTRGQQVTLSCSPISGHRSVSWYQQTPGQGLQFLFEYFSETQRNKGNFPGRFSGRQFSNSRSEMNVSTLELGDSALYLCASSLNAGTDTQYFGPGTRLTVL.

This chain uses TRBV27 with TRBJ2-3; TRBD2 matches 13 bases. Unmatched junction bases numbered 11, after V lost 8 bases and J lost 6 bases. The CDR3 totals 16 residues. In germline, CDR1 is MNHEY, CDR2 SMNVEV (reference sequence). CDR3: CASGILAGGPRDTQYF. Here the CDR3 DNA reads TGTGCCAGCGGCATACTAGCGGGAGGGCCTAGGGATACGCAGTATTTT.

This clonotype was seen many times. V is TRBV14 and J is TRBJ2-3; TRBD2 aligns across 7 bases. The V gene's germline CDR1 is SGHDN and CDR2 FVKESK. CDR3 length: 14 amino acids. The V gene end was trimmed by 1 base and the J gene end by 12 bases; junction bases not matched to a gene: 10. The CDR3 protein is CASSQAAPGGSQYF. The CDR3 DNA reads TGTGCCAGCAGCCAAGCGGCGCCGGGGGGATCTCAGTATTTT.

This clonotype was observed at least ten times. The chain carries TRBV2 and TRBJ1-2; D is undetermined. Germline CDR1 reads SNHLY; CDR2 reads FYNNEI. Trimming left V 8 bases short and J 2 bases short, with 18 bases between. The CDR3 is 15 amino acids. The CDR3 sequence is CASRLGFVSNYGYTF. The CDR3 nucleotides read TGTGCCAGCCGGCTGGGTTTTGTGTCAAACTATGGCTACACCTTC.